This T cell receptor (beta chain) was obtained from a study of blood T cell repertoires in COVID-19. Study in general: Both acute and convalescent COVID-19 samples were obtained from the United States, Italy and Spain. From T cells, B-cell-depleted T cells, or PBMCs came the material, which was cDNA or gDNA.

Only one count was recorded for this clone. Generated by immunoSEQ multiplex PCR, the TCRdb table keeps only in-frame clones and is missing some. The data show some 33,000 clones, around 85% seen once. V trimming: 3 bases; J trimming: 1 base; junction bases outside the gene matches: 6. The length of the CDR3 is 16 residues. CDR1 SGDLS and CDR2 YYNGEE come from the germline V gene. Specimen: peripheral blood. The chain has TRBV9 and TRBJ1-5; 8 bases agree with TRBD1. This receptor was identified in a human donor in a cohort sampled during active COVID-19. The DNA of the CDR3 is TGTGCCAGCAGCGAAGGACAGGGAGGGAGCAATCAGCCCCAGCATTTT. It specifies CASSEGQGGSNQPQHF.